This TCR beta chain derives from a study of Graves' ophthalmopathy and Graves' hyperthyroidism. Study context: Ahead of any treatment, peripheral blood was obtained at the initial diagnosis.

Germline V gene data show CDR1 as LNHDA and CDR2 as SQIVND (reference sequence). The CDR3 is 15 amino acids. Germline trimming cut 6 bases from V and 6 bases from J; bases unmatched to any gene: 11. RNA transcripts provided the template for amplifying TCR beta CDR3 regions. After a first-round RT-PCR with HTBI primers, a second-round multiplex PCR was run. TCRdb re-called the multiplex PCR reads with MiXCR, one entry per CDR3 protein. The table has approximately 210,000 distinct CDR3 sequences, about a fifth seen once. Clinical symptoms, serum thyroxine, TRAb, thyroid ultrasound and orbital computed tomography determined diagnosis. At least ten counts were recorded for this clonotype. Its antigen is undetermined. General study points: Among thyroid clonotypes expanded above 0.001 frequency, most also appeared in blood.

The sequence was obtained from a woman aged 45-65 years with Graves' ophthalmopathy. This chain uses TRBV19 with TRBJ2-7; the match to TRBD2 covers 10 bases. Sequencing was carried out using peripheral blood. CDR3 sequence: CASSTSAGGPSEQYF. CDR3 sequence (DNA): TGTGCCAGTAGCACCTCAGCGGGAGGGCCCTCCGAGCAGTACTTC.